This T cell receptor beta chain was captured by sequencing in a study of beta chain features in type 1 diabetes. Reverse transcription of all isolated RNA meant that expressed TCRB transcripts were sequenced. Profiling relied on immunoSEQ multiplex PCR, and the TCRdb table lists in-frame clones only, not all of them. The table has around 600,000 clones, around 11% seen once. The CDR3 runs 14 residues. Trimming stripped 7 bases from V and 2 bases from J, with 17 bases between. CDR1 is SQVTM, CDR2 ANQGSEA, per germline. This clone was observed a few times. Its antigen is undetermined. Study findings and constraints: Type 1 diabetes patients had moderately but significantly shorter TCRB CDR3s in all four CD4+ subsets.

The source of this sequence is a young man with type 1 diabetes. The source material was naive CD4+ T cells from blood. The chain recombines TRBV29-1 with TRBJ2-5; D is ambiguous. CDR3 in amino acids: CSAGPPPRQETQYF. The CDR3 bases are TGCAGCGCCGGACCCCCCCCCAGACAAGAGACCCAGTACTTC.